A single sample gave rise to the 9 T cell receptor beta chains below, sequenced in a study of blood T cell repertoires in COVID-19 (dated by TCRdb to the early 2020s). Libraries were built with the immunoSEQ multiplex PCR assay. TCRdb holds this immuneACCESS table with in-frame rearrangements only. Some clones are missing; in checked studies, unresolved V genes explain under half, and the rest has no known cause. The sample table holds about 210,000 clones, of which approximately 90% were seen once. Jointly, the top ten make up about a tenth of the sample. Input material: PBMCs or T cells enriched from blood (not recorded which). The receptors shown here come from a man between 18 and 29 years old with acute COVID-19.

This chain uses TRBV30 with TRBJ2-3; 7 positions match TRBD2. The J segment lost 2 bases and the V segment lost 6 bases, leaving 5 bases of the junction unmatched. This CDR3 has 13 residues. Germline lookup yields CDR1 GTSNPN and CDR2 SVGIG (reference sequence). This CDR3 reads CACIRDYTDTQYF. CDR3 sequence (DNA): TGTGCCTGCATCCGGGACTACACAGATACGCAGTATTTT.

The CDR3 nucleotides are TGCGCCAGCAGCCAAGATCCAAGGGGAGAGACCCAGTACTTC. Amino acid sequence: CASSQDPRGETQYF. The V call is TRBV4-1, the J call TRBJ2-5; possible D gene TRBD1, 5 bases. Looked up from germline, CDR1 is MGHRA and CDR2 is YSYEKL. This CDR3 region has 14 residues. V was clipped by 0 bases and J by 4 bases, with 9 bases between them.

The CDR3 region is CASSENRGPQETQYF. CDR3 nucleotide sequence: TGTGCCAGCAGTGAAAACAGGGGACCCCAAGAGACCCAGTACTTC. The chain is built from TRBV25-1 and TRBJ2-5, with 7 bases identical to TRBD1. This CDR3 has 15 residues. Germline CDR1 is MGHDK and CDR2 is SYGVNS. Trimming at V came to 2 bases and at J to 1 base, leaving 4 bases not matched to a gene.

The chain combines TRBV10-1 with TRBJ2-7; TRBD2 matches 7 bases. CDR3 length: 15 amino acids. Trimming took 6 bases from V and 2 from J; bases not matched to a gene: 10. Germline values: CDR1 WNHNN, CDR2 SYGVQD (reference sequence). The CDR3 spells CASRNGAGRAYEQYF. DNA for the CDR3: TGCGCCAGCAGAAATGGGGCGGGGAGGGCCTACGAGCAGTACTTC.

The CDR3 DNA follows: TGTGCCAGCAGTCTATTAGCGGGAGCCGTCGAGCAGTACTTC. This codes for CASSLLAGAVEQYF. This chain connects TRBV28 to TRBJ2-7, with TRBD2 matching over 9 bases. After removal of 5 bases from V and 6 bases from J, the junction contained 8 bases not matched to a gene. The CDR3 extends over 14 amino acids. The V gene's germline CDR1 is MDHEN and CDR2 SYDVKM.

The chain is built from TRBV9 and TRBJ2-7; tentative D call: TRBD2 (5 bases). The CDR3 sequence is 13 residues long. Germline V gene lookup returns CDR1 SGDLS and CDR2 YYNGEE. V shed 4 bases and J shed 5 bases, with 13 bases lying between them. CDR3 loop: CASSPHQRDEQYF. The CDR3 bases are TGTGCCAGCAGCCCGCATCAGAGGGACGAGCAGTACTTC. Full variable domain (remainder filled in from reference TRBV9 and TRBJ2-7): DSGVTQTPKHLITATGQRVTLRCSPRSGDLSVYWYQQSLDQGLQFLIQYYNGEERAKGNILERFSAQQFPDLHSELNLSSLELGDSALYFCASSPHQRDEQYFGPGTRLTVT.

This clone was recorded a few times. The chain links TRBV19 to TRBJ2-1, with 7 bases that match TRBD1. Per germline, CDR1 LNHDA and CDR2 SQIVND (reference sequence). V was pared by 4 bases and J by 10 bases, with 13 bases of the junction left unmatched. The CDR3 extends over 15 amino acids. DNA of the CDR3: TGTGCCAGTAGTACCCTACAGGGGTTGGTTGGAGAGCAGTTCTTC. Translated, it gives CASSTLQGLVGEQFF.

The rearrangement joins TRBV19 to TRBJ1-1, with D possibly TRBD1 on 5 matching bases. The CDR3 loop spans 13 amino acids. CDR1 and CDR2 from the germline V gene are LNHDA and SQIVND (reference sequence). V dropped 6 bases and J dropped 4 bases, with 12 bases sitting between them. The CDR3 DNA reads TGTGCCAGTAGCAAGGGGTCCTTCACTGAAGCTTTCTTT. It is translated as CASSKGSFTEAFF.

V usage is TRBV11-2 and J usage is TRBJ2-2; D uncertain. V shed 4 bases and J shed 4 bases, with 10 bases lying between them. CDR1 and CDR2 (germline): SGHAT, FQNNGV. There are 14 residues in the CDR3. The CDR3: CASSSYSSTGELFF. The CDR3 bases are TGTGCCAGCAGCTCCTACTCTTCCACCGGGGAGCTGTTTTTT.